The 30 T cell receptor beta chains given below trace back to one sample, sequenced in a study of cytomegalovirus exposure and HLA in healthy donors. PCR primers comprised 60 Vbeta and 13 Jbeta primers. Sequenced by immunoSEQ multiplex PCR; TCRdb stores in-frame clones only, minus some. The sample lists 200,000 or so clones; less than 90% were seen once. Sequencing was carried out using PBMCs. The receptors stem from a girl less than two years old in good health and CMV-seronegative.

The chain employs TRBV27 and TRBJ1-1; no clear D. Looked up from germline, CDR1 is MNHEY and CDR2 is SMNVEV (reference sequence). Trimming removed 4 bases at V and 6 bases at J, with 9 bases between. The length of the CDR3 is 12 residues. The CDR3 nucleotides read TGTGCCAGCAGTTCCCCGGGTGCTGAAGCTTTCTTT. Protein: CASSSPGAEAFF.

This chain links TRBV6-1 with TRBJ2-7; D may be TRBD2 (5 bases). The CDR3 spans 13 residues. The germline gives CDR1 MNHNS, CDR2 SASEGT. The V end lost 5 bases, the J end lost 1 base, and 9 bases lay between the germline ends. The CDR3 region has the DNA TGTGCCAGCAGTCGAGGGATTTCCTACGAGCAGTACTTC. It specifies CASSRGISYEQYF.

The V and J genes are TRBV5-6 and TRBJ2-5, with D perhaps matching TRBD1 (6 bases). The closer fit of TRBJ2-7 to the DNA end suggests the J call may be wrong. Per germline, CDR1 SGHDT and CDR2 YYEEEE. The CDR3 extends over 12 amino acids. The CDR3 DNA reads TGTGCCAGCAGCTCCGACAGGTACGAGCAGTACTTC. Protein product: CASSSDRYEQYF.

CDR3 sequence (DNA): TGTGCCAGCAGCGTTGGGGGACTAGCGGGGTACGAGCAGTACTTC. It specifies CASSVGGLAGYEQYF. The J gene is TRBJ2-7, the V gene TRBV9; 13 bases match TRBD2. Germline V CDR1 and CDR2: SGDLS, YYNGEE. Germline trimming cut 2 bases from V and 4 bases from J; bases unmatched to any gene: 3. The CDR3 is 15 residues long.

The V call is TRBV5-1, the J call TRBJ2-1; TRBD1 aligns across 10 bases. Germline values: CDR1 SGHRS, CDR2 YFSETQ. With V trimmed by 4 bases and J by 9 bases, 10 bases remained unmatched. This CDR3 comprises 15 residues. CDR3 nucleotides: TGCGCCAGCAGCAAAGACAGGGGGCCAAATAGTGAGCAGTTCTTC. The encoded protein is CASSKDRGPNSEQFF. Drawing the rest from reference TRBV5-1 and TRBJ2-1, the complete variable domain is KAGVTQTPRYLIKTRGQQVTLSCSPISGHRSVSWYQQTPGQGLQFLFEYFSETQRNKGNFPGRFSGRQFSNSRSEMNVSTLELGDSALYLCASSKDRGPNSEQFFGPGTRLTVL.

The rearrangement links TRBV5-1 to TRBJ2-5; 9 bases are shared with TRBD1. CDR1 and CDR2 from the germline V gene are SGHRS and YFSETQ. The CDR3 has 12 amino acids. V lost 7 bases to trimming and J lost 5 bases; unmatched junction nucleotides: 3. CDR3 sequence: CASGQGLETQYF. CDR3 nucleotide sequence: TGCGCCAGCGGACAGGGGTTGGAGACCCAGTACTTC.

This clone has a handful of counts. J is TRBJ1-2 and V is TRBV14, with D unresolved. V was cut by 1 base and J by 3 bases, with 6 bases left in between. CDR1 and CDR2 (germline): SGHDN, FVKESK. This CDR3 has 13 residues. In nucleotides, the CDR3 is TGTGCCAGCAGCCAAGTCAGGCACTATGGCTACACCTTC. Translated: CASSQVRHYGYTF.

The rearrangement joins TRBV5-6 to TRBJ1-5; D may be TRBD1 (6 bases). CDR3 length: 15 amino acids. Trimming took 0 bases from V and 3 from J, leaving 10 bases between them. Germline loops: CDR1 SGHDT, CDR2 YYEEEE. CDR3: CASSLGRTVNQPQHF. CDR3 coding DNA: TGTGCCAGCAGCTTGGGCCGGACAGTCAATCAGCCCCAGCATTTT.

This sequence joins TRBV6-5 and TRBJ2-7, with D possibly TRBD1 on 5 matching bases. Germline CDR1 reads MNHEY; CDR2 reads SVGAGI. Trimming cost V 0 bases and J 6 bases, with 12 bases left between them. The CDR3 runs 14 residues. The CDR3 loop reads CASSYSIHRGEQYF. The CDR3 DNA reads TGTGCCAGCAGTTACTCGATTCATAGGGGCGAGCAGTACTTC.

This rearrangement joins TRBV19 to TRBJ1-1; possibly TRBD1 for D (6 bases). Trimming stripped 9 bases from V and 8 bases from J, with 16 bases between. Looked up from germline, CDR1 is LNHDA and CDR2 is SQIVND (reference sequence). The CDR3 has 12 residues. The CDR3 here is CASSVGGAEAFF. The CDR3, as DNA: TGTGCCAGCAGTGTTGGGGGCGCGGAAGCTTTCTTT.

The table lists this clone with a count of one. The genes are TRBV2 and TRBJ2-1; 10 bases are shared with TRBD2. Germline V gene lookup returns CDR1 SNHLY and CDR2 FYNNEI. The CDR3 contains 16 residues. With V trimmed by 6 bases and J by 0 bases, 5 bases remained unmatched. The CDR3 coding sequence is TGTGCCAGCAGGTCTAGCGGGGGCCACTCCTACAATGAGCAGTTCTTC. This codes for CASRSSGGHSYNEQFF.

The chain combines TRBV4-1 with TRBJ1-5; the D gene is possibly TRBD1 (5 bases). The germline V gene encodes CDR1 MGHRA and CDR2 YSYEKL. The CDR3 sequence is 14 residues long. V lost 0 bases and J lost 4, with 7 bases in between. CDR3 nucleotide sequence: TGCGCCAGCAGCCAAGATCCAGGGAATCAGCCCCAGCATTTT. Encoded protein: CASSQDPGNQPQHF.

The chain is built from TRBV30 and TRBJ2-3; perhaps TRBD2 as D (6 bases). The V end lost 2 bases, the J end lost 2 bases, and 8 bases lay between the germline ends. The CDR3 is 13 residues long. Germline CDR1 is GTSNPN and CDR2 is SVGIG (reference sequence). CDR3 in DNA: TGTGCCTGGAGTACGGGGGACACAGATACGCAGTATTTT. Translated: CAWSTGDTDTQYF. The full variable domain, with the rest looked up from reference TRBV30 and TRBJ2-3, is SQTIHQWPATLVQPVGSPLSLECTVEGTSNPNLYWYRQAAGRGLQLLFYSVGIGQISSEVPQNLSASRPQDRQFILSSKKLLLSDSGFYLCAWSTGDTDTQYFGPGTRLTVL.

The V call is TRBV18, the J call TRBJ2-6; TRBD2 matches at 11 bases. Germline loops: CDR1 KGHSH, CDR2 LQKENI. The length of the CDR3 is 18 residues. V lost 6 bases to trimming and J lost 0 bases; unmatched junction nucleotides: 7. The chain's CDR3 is CASSTTSGDYSGANVLTF. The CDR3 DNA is TGTGCCAGCTCCACGACTAGCGGGGACTACTCTGGGGCCAACGTCCTGACTTTC.

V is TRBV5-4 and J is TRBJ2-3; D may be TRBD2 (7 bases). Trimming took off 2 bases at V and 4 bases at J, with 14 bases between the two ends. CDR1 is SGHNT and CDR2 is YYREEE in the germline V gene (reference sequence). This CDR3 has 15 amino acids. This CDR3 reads CASSLGGAVADTQYF. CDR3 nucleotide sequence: TGTGCCAGCAGCTTAGGGGGGGCCGTGGCAGATACGCAGTATTTT.

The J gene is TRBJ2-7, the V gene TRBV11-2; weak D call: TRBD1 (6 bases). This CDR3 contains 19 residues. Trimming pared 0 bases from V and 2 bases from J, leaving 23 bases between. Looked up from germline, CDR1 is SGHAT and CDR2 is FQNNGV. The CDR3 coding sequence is TGTGCCAGCAGCTTAGATCATAATAAGAACGGACAGTCACCCTACGAGCAGTACTTC. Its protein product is CASSLDHNKNGQSPYEQYF. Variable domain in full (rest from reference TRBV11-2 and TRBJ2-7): EAGVAQSPRYKIIEKRQSVAFWCNPISGHATLYWYQQILGQGPKLLIQFQNNGVVDDSQLPKDRFSAERLKGVDSTLKIQPAKLEDSAVYLCASSLDHNKNGQSPYEQYFGPGTRLTVT.

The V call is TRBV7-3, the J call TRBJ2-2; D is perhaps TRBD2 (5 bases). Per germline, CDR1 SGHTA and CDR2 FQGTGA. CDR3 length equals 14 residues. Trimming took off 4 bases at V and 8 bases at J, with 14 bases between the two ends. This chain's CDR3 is CASSWSAGGGELFF. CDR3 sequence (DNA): TGTGCCAGCAGCTGGTCGGCGGGTGGTGGGGAGCTGTTTTTT.

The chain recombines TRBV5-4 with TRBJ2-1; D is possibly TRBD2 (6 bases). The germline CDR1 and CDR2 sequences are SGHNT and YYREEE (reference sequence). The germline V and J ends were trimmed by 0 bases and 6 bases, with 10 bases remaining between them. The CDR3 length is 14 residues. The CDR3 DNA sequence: TGTGCCAGCAGCTTGGCTACGGGGGTCAATGAGCAGTTCTTC. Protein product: CASSLATGVNEQFF.

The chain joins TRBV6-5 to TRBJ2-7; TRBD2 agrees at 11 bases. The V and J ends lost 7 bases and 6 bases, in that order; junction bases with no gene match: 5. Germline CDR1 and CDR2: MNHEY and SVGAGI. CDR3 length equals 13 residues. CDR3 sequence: CASNSGGAGEQYF. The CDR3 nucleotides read TGTGCCAGCAATAGCGGGGGGGCCGGCGAGCAGTACTTC.

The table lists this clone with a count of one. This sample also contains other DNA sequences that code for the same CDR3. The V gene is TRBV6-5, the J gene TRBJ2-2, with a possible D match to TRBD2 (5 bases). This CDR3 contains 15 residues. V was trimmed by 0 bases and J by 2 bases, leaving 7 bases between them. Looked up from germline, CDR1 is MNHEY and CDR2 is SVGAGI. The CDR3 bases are TGTGCCAGCAGTTACTCCCGGGGAAACACCGGGGAGCTGTTTTTT. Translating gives CASSYSRGNTGELFF.

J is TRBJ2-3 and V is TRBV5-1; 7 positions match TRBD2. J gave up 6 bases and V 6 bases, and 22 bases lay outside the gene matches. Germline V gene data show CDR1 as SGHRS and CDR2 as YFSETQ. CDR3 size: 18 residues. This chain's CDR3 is CASKIWREGSGRGDTQYF. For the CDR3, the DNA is TGCGCCAGCAAGATATGGAGGGAGGGAAGTGGAAGAGGGGATACGCAGTATTTT.

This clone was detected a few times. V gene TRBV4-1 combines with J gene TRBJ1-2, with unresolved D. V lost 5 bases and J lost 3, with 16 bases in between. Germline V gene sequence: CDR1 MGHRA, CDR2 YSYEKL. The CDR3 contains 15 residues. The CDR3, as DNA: TGCGCCAGCAGCTTAGGCCCCCGGGAGTACTATGGCTACACCTTC. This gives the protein CASSLGPREYYGYTF.

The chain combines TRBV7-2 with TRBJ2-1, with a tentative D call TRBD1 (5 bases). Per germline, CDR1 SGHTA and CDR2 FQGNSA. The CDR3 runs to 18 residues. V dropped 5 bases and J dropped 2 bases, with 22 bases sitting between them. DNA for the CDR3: TGTGCCAGCAGCCCGCCGCGTTGGACACGAGTCGCCTACAATGAGCAGTTCTTC. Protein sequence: CASSPPRWTRVAYNEQFF.

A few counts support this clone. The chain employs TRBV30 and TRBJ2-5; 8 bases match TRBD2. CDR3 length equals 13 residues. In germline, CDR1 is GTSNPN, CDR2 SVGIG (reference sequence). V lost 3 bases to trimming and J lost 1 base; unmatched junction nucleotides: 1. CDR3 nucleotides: TGTGCCTGGAGGAGCGGGGGCCAAGAGACCCAGTACTTC. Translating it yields CAWRSGGQETQYF.

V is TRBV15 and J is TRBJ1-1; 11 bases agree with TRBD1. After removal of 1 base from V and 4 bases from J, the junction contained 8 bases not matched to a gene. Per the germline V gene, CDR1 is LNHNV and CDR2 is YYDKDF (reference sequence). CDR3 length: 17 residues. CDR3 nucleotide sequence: TGTGCCACCAGCAGAGGATGGACAGGGGGCCCCACCACTGAAGCTTTCTTT. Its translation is CATSRGWTGGPTTEAFF.

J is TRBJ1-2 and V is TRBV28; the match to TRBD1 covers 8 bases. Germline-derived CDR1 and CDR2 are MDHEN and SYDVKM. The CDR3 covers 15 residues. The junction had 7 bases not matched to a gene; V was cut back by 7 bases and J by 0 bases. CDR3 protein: CASTLMTGANYGYTF. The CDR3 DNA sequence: TGTGCCAGCACCCTAATGACAGGGGCTAACTATGGCTACACCTTC.

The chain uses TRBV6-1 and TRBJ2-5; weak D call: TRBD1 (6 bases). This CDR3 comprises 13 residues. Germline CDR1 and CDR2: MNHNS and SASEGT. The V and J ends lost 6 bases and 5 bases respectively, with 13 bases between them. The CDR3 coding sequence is TGTGCCAGCAGGGAAACAGGGCTGGAGACCCAGTACTTC. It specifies CASRETGLETQYF.

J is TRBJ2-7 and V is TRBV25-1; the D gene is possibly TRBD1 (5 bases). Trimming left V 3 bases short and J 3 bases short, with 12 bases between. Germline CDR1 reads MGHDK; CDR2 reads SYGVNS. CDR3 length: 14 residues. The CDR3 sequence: CASSEWGQFYEQYF. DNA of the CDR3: TGTGCCAGCAGTGAGTGGGGCCAATTCTACGAGCAGTACTTC.

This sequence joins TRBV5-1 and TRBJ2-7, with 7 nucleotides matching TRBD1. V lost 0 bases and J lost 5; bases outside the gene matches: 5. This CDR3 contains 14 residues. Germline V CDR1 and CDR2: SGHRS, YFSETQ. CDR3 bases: TGCGCCAGCAGCTTGGAAGGGACAGCCAACGAGCAGTACTTC. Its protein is CASSLEGTANEQYF.

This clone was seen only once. The CDR3 DNA is TGCGCCAGCAGAAGCGGACTAGCGCGAGAAGAGACCCAGTACTTC. Translated, it gives CASRSGLAREETQYF. V usage is TRBV4-1 and J usage is TRBJ2-5; 9 nucleotides line up with TRBD2. This CDR3 contains 15 residues. After removal of 6 bases from V and 3 bases from J, the junction contained 8 bases not matched to a gene. The germline V gene encodes CDR1 MGHRA and CDR2 YSYEKL.